Detailed here is one T cell receptor (beta chain). The data were taken from a study of blood T cell repertoires in COVID-19. Whole-study context: The study drew acute and convalescent COVID-19 samples from the United States, Italy and Spain. Nucleic acid was either cDNA or gDNA, and it came from T cells, B-cell-depleted T cells, or PBMCs.

Between the trimmed V and J ends, which lost 2 bases and 9 bases, there was a span of 8 bases. Germline V CDR1 and CDR2: SNHLY, FYNNEI. The CDR3 extends over 12 amino acids. Authors' methods: Nucleated cell number was recorded as an estimate derived from reference gene primer amplification. Libraries were prepared by immunoSEQ multiplex PCR; TCRdb keeps only in-frame clonotypes and omits some of them. That table gives V, J and clone size, and the DNA gave D and trimming. The sample lists over 250,000 clones, approximately 91% occurring once. Specimen: peripheral blood. The rearrangement joins TRBV2 to TRBJ1-5, with D hard to call. This clonotype originated in an older woman with acute or convalescent COVID-19. The CDR3 spells CASSEIPPPQHF. As DNA, the CDR3 is TGTGCCAGCAGTGAAATCCCTCCGCCCCAGCATTTT.